This TCR beta chain stems from a study of cytotoxic CD8 clonotypes in ibrutinib-treated CLL. The overall study: The samples contained 255,043 productive templates on average. They also contained an average of about 100,000 productive rearrangements. General study findings and limits: At baseline, clonality was higher than in age-matched healthy donors and correlated with CD8+ counts. Elevated clonality accompanied ibrutinib response, with a return toward baseline values at progression.

Sequencing used immunoSEQ multiplex PCR; TCRdb keeps in-frame clones, though not all of them. Altogether about 200,000 clones are present, about four fifths being singletons, with the ten largest covering 9.5% to 12%. CDR1 is SGHNT and CDR2 is YYREEE in the germline V gene (reference sequence). This CDR3 has 15 amino acids. A few counts support this clone. Its target is unknown. An end of the junction differs from the germline gene, which may be a read error. The TCR beta libraries used 1.5 to 2 micrograms of genomic DNA that came from cryopreserved PBMCs. This chain joins TRBV5-4 and TRBJ1-2; 7 nucleotides match TRBD1. The sequence was obtained from a human donor with chronic lymphocytic leukemia. The sample was PBMCs, taken after 12 months of ibrutinib treatment. The CDR3: CASSLGQSQHYGYTF. CDR3 sequence (DNA): TGTGCCAGCAGTTTGGGACAGTCCCAACACTATGGCTACACCTTC. The complete variable domain, with remaining parts taken from reference TRBV5-4 and TRBJ1-2, reads ETGVTQSPTHLIKTRGQQVTLRCSSQSGHNTVSWYQQALGQGPQFIFQYYREEENGRGNFPPRFSGLQFPNYSSELNVNALELDDSALYLCASSLGQSQHYGYTFGSGTRLTVV.